The source of this T cell receptor beta chain is a study of blood T cell repertoires in COVID-19. Repertoires were generated with immunoSEQ multiplex PCR, while TCRdb's copy carries only in-frame clones and drops some. The profile shows 200,000 to 300,000 clones, about 91% of them singletons. Sample: PBMCs or T cells enriched from blood (not recorded which). This clonotype was sampled from a middle-aged woman with acute COVID-19.

CDR3 in amino acids: CASLESGRGYRNTEAFF. CDR3 in DNA: TGTGCCAGTCTCGAGAGTGGGAGGGGGTATAGGAACACTGAAGCTTTCTTT. The rearrangement links TRBV19 to TRBJ1-1; possibly TRBD1 for D (6 bases). V dropped 8 bases and J dropped 1 base, with 23 bases sitting between them. The V gene's germline CDR1 is LNHDA and CDR2 SQIVND (reference sequence). This CDR3 contains 17 residues.